The TCR beta chain described here comes from a study of shared clonotypes between healthy human individuals. About the research overall: Each donor's CD4 naive and CD4 memory cells filled three plates apiece, CD8 naive two, and CD8 memory one.

Profiling relied on immunoSEQ multiplex PCR, and the TCRdb table lists in-frame clones only, not all of them. The sample consists of a few hundred thousand clones, about 96% of them appearing once. About this clone itself: Its target is not known.

Trimming cost V 6 bases and J 2 bases, with 14 bases left between them. Germline-derived CDR1 and CDR2 are MDHEN and SYDVKM. CDR3 length equals 15 residues. Healthy adults negative for HIV, lacking recent acute infections or vaccinations, served as donors. The study separated CD4+ cells into CD45RA+ naive and CD45RA-negative memory subsets. Study-wide points: The rarefaction results pointed to incomplete sorted-subset sequencing despite large depth.

The chain employs TRBV28 and TRBJ2-1; TRBD2 might be the D (7 bases). The sequenced material came from naive CD4+ T cells sorted from blood. The subset here: CD45RA+ positively selected. The origin of this receptor is a woman aged 25 to 39 in good health. The CDR3 here is CASSLWGGTYNEQFF. The CDR3 bases are TGTGCCAGCAGCTTGTGGGGGGGCACCTACAATGAGCAGTTCTTC.